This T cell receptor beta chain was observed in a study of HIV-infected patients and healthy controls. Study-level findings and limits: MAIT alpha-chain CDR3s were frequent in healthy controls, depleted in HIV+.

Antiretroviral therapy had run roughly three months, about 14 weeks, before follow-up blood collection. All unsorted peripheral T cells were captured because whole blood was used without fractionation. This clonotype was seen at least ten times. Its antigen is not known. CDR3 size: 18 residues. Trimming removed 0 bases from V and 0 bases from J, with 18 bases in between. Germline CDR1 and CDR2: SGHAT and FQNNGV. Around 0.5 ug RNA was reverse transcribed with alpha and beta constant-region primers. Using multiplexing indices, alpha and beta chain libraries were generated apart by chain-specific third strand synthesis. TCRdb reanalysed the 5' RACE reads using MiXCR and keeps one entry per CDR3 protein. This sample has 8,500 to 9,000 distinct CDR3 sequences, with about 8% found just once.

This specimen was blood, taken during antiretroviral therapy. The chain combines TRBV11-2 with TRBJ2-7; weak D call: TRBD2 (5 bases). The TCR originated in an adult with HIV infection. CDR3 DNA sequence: TGTGCCAGCAGCTTAGATGACCGGGGATTGCGCTCCTCCTACGAGCAGTACTTC. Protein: CASSLDDRGLRSSYEQYF.